The 8 T cell receptor beta chains below all came from one sample that was sequenced in a study of cytomegalovirus exposure and HLA in healthy donors. 60 Vbeta and 13 Jbeta primers were used in PCR. Assay: immunoSEQ multiplex PCR; the TCRdb copy retains only in-frame clones and omits some. Of some 97,000 clones in the sample, 79% were seen once. Sequenced material: PBMCs. The source of these receptors is a female donor in good health and CMV-seropositive.

The J gene is TRBJ2-7, the V gene TRBV30; weak D call: TRBD2 (6 bases). The CDR3 has 14 amino acids. Per germline, CDR1 GTSNPN and CDR2 SVGIG (reference sequence). V was cut by 8 bases and J by 3 bases, with 20 bases left in between. The CDR3: CALRVAGGYYEQYF. As DNA, the CDR3 is TGTGCCCTCCGGGTAGCCGGGGGATACTACGAGCAGTACTTC.

This clone occurred a few times. The V gene is TRBV25-1, the J gene TRBJ2-1; D is unresolved. There are 13 residues in the CDR3. Between the trimmed V and J ends, which lost 5 bases and 4 bases, there was a span of 9 bases. Germline CDR1 MGHDK, CDR2 SYGVNS. The CDR3 loop is CASSPLVYNEQFF. Here the CDR3 DNA reads TGTGCCAGCAGTCCGCTAGTTTACAATGAGCAGTTCTTC.

The chain combines TRBV7-9 with TRBJ2-2, with a weak D call TRBD2 (6 bases). Between the trimmed V and J ends, which lost 1 base and 1 base, there was a span of 7 bases. Germline CDR1 reads SEHNR; CDR2 reads FQNEAQ (reference sequence). The CDR3 totals 15 residues. The CDR3 region is CASSLDGRNTGELFF. CDR3 nucleotides: TGTGCCAGCAGCTTAGACGGGAGGAACACCGGGGAGCTGTTTTTT. The entire variable domain, with the rest obtained from reference TRBV7-9 and TRBJ2-2, is as follows: DTGVSQNPRHKITKRGQNVTFRCDPISEHNRLYWYRQTLGQGPEFLTYFQNEAQLEKSRLLSDRFSAERPKGSFSTLEIQRTEQGDSAMYLCASSLDGRNTGELFFGEGSRLTVL.

This clone was counted only a few times. The V call is TRBV5-8, the J call TRBJ1-5; D unclear. The CDR3 is 15 amino acids. Germline V lookup: CDR1 SGHTS, CDR2 YDEGEE. Trimming took 8 bases from V and 1 from J, leaving 16 bases between them. This CDR3 reads CASGSAGLSNQPQHF. CDR3 DNA: TGTGCCAGTGGGTCTGCGGGCTTGAGCAATCAGCCCCAGCATTTT.

This clone came up once. V is TRBV7-9 and J is TRBJ2-7, with D possibly TRBD2 on 6 matching bases. The germline V gene has CDR1 SEHNR and CDR2 FQNEAQ (reference sequence). This CDR3 region has 14 residues. V dropped 4 bases and J dropped 5 bases, with 15 bases sitting between them. CDR3 DNA: TGTGCCAGCAGCTCGGGACTCCTGACAGACGAGCAGTACTTC. This sequence encodes CASSSGLLTDEQYF. Combining the CDR3 with reference TRBV7-9 and TRBJ2-7 gives the whole variable domain DTGVSQNPRHKITKRGQNVTFRCDPISEHNRLYWYRQTLGQGPEFLTYFQNEAQLEKSRLLSDRFSAERPKGSFSTLEIQRTEQGDSAMYLCASSSGLLTDEQYFGPGTRLTVT.

V usage is TRBV19 and J usage is TRBJ2-3; the match to TRBD2 covers 8 bases. Germline lookup yields CDR1 LNHDA and CDR2 SQIVND (reference sequence). This CDR3 has 16 amino acids. V shed 6 bases and J 8 bases; nucleotides not matched to a gene: 16. In DNA, the CDR3 is TGTGCCAGTAGACCGTCGAGCGGGGGATCCTTTGGTACGCAGTATTTT. This encodes CASRPSSGGSFGTQYF.

The chain combines TRBV6-5 with TRBJ2-7; D gene unclear. CDR3 length equals 11 residues. Trimming stripped 6 bases from V and 1 base from J, with 4 bases between. The germline CDR1 and CDR2 sequences are MNHEY and SVGAGI. The CDR3 spells CASSQSYEQYF. The CDR3, as DNA: TGTGCCAGCAGCCAATCCTACGAGCAGTACTTC.

V is TRBV7-2 and J is TRBJ2-1; no firm D call. Germline V gives CDR1 SGHTA, CDR2 FQGNSA. The CDR3 has 13 residues. V lost 5 bases and J lost 5, with 10 bases in between. CDR3 coding DNA: TGTGCCAGCAGCCCGTTCCTTCACAATGAGCAGTTCTTC. Encoded protein: CASSPFLHNEQFF.